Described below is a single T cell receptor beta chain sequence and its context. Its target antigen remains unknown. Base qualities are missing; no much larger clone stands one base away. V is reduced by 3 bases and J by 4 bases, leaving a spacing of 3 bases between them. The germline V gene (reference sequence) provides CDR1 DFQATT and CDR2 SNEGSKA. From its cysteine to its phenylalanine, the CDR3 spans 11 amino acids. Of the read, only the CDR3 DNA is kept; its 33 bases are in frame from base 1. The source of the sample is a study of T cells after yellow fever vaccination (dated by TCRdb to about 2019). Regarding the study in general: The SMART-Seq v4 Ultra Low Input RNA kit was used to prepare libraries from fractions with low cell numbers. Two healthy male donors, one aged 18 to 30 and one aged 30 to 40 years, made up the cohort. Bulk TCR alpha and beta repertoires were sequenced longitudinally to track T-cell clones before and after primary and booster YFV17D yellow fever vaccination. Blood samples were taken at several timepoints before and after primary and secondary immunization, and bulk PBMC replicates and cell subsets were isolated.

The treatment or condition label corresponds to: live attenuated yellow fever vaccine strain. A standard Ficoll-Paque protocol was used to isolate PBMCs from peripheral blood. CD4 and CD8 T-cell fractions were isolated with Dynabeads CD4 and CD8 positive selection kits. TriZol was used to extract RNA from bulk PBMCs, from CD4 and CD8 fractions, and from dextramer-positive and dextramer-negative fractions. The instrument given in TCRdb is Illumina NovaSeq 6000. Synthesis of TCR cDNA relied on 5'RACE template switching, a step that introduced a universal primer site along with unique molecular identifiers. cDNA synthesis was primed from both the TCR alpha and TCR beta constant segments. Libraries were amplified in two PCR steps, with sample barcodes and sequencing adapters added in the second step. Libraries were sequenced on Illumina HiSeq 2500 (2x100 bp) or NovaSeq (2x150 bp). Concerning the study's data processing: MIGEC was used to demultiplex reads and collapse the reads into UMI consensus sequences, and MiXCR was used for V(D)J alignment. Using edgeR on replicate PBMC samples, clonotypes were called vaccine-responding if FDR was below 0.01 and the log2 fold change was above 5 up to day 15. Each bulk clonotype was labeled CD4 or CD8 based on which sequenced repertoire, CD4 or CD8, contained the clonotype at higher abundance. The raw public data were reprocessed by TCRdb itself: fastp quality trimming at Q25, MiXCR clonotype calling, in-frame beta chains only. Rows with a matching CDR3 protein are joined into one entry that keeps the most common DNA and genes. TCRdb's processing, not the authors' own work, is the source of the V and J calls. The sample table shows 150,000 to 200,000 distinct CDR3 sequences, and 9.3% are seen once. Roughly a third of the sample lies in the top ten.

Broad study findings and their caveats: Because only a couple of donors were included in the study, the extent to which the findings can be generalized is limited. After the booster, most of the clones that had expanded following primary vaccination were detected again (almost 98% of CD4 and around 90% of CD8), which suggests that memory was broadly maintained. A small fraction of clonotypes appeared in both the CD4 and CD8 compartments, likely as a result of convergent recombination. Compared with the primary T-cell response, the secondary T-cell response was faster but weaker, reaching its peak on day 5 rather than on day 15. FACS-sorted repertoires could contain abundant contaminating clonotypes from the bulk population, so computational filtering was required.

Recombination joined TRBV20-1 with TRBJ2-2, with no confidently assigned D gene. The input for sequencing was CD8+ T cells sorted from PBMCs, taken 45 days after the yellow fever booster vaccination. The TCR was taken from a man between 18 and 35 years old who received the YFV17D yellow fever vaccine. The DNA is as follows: TGCAGTGCTAGTCTCACCGGGGAGCTGTTTTTT. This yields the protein CSASLTGELFF.